The present TCR beta chain was sequenced within a study of cytomegalovirus exposure and HLA in healthy donors. Whole-study findings and limits: The study labeled around 160 TCR beta chains cytomegalovirus-associated. In a later analysis, a genetic analysis reported fewer productive-TCR N-insertions in an Asian-associated ancestry cluster than the cohort average.

A multiplex PCR was run with 60 Vbeta primers and 13 Jbeta primers. Sequenced by immunoSEQ multiplex PCR; TCRdb stores in-frame clones only, minus some. The table includes 120,000 or so clones, around 80% detected once. On this clone: The antigen is unknown.

The TCR sequence derives from a man aged 50 to 60 in good health and CMV-seronegative. The sequencing input was PBMCs.

The DNA of the CDR3 is TGTGCCAGCAGCCAAGTTTCAGGGGGCCTAACCTACGAGCAGTACTTC. Translation gives CASSQVSGGLTYEQYF. The chain is built from TRBV4-2 and TRBJ2-7; 8 nucleotides line up with TRBD1. Germline CDR1 LGHNA, CDR2 YNFKEQ. Unmatched junction bases numbered 7, after V lost 1 base and J lost 2 bases. This CDR3 comprises 16 residues.